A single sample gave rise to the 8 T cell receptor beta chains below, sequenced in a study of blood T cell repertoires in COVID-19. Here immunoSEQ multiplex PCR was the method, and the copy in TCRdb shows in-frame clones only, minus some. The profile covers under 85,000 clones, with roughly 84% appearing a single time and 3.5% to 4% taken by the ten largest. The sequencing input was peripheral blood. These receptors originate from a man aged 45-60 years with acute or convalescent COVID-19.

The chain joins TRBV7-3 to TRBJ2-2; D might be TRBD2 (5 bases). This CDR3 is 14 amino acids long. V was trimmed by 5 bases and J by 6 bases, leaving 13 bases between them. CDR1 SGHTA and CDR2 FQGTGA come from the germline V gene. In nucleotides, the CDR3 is TGTGCCAGCAGCGGATCTAGCTCCTCCGGGGAGCTGTTTTTT. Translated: CASSGSSSSGELFF.

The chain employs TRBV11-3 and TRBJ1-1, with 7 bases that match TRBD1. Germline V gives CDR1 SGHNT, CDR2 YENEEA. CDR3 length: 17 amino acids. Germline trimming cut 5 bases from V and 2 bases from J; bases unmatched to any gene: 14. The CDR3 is CASSPGDRTGANTEAFF. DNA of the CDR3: TGTGCCAGCAGCCCAGGGGATCGGACAGGCGCCAACACTGAAGCTTTCTTT.

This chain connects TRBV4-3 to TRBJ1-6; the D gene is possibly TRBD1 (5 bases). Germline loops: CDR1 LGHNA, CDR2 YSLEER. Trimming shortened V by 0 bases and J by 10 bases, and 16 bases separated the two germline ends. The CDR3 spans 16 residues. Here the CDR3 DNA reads TGCGCCAGCAGCCAAGATGGGAAAGGGGTTGAATCACCCCTCCACTTT. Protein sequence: CASSQDGKGVESPLHF.

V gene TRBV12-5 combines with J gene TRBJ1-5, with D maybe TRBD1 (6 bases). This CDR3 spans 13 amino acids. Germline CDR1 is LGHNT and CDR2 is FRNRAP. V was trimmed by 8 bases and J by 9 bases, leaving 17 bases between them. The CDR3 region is CASPLPQGLPQHF. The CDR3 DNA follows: TGTGCTAGTCCGTTACCCCAGGGGCTGCCCCAGCATTTT.

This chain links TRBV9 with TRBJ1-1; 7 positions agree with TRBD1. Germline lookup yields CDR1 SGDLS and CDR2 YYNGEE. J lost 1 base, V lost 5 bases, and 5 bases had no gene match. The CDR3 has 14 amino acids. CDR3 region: CASRYRGGNTEAFF. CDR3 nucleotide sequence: TGTGCCAGCAGGTACAGGGGCGGGAACACTGAAGCTTTCTTT.

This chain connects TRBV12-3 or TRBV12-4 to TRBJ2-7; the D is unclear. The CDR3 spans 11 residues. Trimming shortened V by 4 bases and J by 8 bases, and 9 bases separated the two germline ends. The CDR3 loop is CASSSLLKQYF. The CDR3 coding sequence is TGTGCCAGCAGTTCCCTTTTAAAGCAGTACTTC.

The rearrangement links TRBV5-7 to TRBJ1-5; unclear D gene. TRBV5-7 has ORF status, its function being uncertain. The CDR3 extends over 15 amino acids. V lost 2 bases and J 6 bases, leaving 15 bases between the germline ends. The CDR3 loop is CASSFGGGEGQPQHF. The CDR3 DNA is TGTGCCAGCAGCTTCGGTGGTGGAGAAGGTCAGCCCCAGCATTTT.

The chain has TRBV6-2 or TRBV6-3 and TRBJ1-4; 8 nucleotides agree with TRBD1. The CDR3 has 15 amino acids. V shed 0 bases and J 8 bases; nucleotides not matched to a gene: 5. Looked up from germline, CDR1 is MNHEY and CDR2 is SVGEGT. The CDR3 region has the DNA TGTGCCAGCAGTTACTCCGGGACAGGTGTGGAAAAACTGTTTTTT. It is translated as CASSYSGTGVEKLFF.